The entry below gives a single TCR beta chain sequence along with its context. The sample contains more than one DNA sequence encoding this CDR3. These data originate in a study of T cell changes during pregnancy in multiple sclerosis. The CDR3 totals 15 residues. Germline CDR1 reads SGHRS; CDR2 reads YFSETQ. V lost 0 bases and J lost 5, with 13 bases in between. TCRdb's table, derived via immunoSEQ multiplex PCR, lists solely in-frame clones and lacks some. The sample has 45,000 to 65,000 clones; around 93% are singletons. The sequence derives from a female donor in good health, enrolled as a control in a pregnancy study. The V call is TRBV5-1, the J call TRBJ2-3; possibly TRBD2 for D (6 bases). Sample: peripheral blood, taken after pregnancy. The CDR3 region has the DNA TGCGCCAGCAGCTTGGTTCCCGGGAGAGAAGATACGCAGTATTTT. Residues: CASSLVPGREDTQYF.